The 27 T cell receptor beta chains in this list originate from one sample, sequenced in a study of T cells in narcolepsy. TCRdb keeps only in-frame clones here, not all; method: immunoSEQ multiplex PCR. The sample contains fewer than 40,000 clones, about 84% of which appear only once. Source material: CD45RA- memory CD4+ T cells from PBMCs. The source of these receptors is a human donor with narcolepsy.

This clone was counted only a few times. This chain connects TRBV5-4 to TRBJ1-1, with 10 positions matching TRBD1. With 4 bases clipped from V and 1 base from J, the junction kept 4 bases outside the gene matches. CDR3 size: 15 residues. Per germline, CDR1 SGHNT and CDR2 YYREEE (reference sequence). The CDR3 DNA reads as TGTGCCAGCAGCCCCCGACAGGGGGCGAACACTGAAGCTTTCTTT. This gives the protein CASSPRQGANTEAFF.

This chain links TRBV15 with TRBJ2-6; D is uncertain. The length of the CDR3 is 17 residues. Germline CDR1 is LNHNV and CDR2 is YYDKDF (reference sequence). V dropped 3 bases and J dropped 4 bases, with 16 bases sitting between them. CDR3 loop: CATSRDPRLDGANVLTF. Here the CDR3 DNA reads TGTGCCACCAGCAGGGACCCTAGACTTGACGGGGCCAACGTCCTGACTTTC.

The chain couples TRBV7-5 to TRBJ1-5. TRBV7-5 is described as a pseudogene. This CDR3 comprises 19 residues. In DNA form, the CDR3 reads TGTGCCAGAAGCGGCCGGGTCCCGACCCGCCCGGGGAGCAATCAGCCCCAGCATTTT. Protein: CARSGRVPTRPGSNQPQHF.

The V gene is TRBV18, the J gene TRBJ1-2; tentative D call: TRBD1 (5 bases). Trimming removed 2 bases from V and 4 bases from J, with 11 bases in between. The V gene's germline CDR1 is KGHSH and CDR2 LQKENI. This CDR3 is 14 amino acids long. CDR3 amino acids: CASSPTRGGYGYTF. CDR3 coding DNA: TGTGCCAGCTCACCAACCCGGGGGGGCTATGGCTACACCTTC.

The chain uses TRBV4-1 and TRBJ2-2; D possibly corresponds to TRBD2 (5 bases). Per germline, CDR1 MGHRA and CDR2 YSYEKL. The V and J ends lost 5 bases and 5 bases respectively, with 15 bases between them. This CDR3 has 15 amino acids. Here the CDR3 DNA reads TGCGCCAGCAGCTCCTGGACTGTAACTACCGGGGAGCTGTTTTTT. Its protein product is CASSSWTVTTGELFF.

This clone has only one observation. The chain uses TRBV5-1 and TRBJ2-2; no firm D call. Germline CDR1 reads SGHRS; CDR2 reads YFSETQ. V lost 0 bases, J lost 0 bases, and 9 bases lay in between. CDR3 length: 16 amino acids. This CDR3 reads CASSLERSSNTGELFF. Written as DNA, the CDR3 is TGCGCCAGCAGCTTGGAACGGTCTTCGAACACCGGGGAGCTGTTTTTT.

The chain combines TRBV30 with TRBJ2-5; TRBD1 matches 8 bases. Unmatched junction bases numbered 5, after V lost 2 bases and J lost 6 bases. From germline, CDR1 is GTSNPN and CDR2 SVGIG (reference sequence). The CDR3 runs 13 residues. Here the CDR3 DNA reads TGTGCCTGGAGTATAGCAGGGGGCAAGACCCAGTACTTC. As protein: CAWSIAGGKTQYF. Looking up the rest from reference TRBV30 and TRBJ2-5 gives the full variable domain: SQTIHQWPATLVQPVGSPLSLECTVEGTSNPNLYWYRQAAGRGLQLLFYSVGIGQISSEVPQNLSASRPQDRQFILSSKKLLLSDSGFYLCAWSIAGGKTQYFGPGTRLLVL.

CDR3 in amino acids: CATSRDDARPLPFF. The DNA for the CDR3 is TGTGCCACCAGCAGAGATGACGCGCGTCCGCTGCCGTTCTTC. The chain joins TRBV15 to TRBJ2-1; unclear D gene. Per germline, CDR1 LNHNV and CDR2 YYDKDF (reference sequence). This CDR3 spans 14 amino acids. V dropped 0 bases and J dropped 15 bases, with 18 bases sitting between them.

The genes are TRBV19 and TRBJ2-3; D is perhaps TRBD1 (6 bases). Per germline, CDR1 LNHDA and CDR2 SQIVND (reference sequence). The V and J ends lost 6 bases and 3 bases respectively, with 16 bases between them. The CDR3 covers 15 residues. The CDR3 sequence is CASRPQGLGTDTQYF. The CDR3 coding sequence is TGTGCCAGTAGACCCCAGGGGCTCGGGACAGATACGCAGTATTTT.

The count of this clone is one. The V gene is TRBV6-1, the J gene TRBJ1-1; D may be TRBD1 (5 bases). The CDR3 runs to 14 residues. CDR1 is MNHNS, CDR2 SASEGT, per germline. V was trimmed by 2 bases and J by 7 bases, leaving 14 bases between them. CDR3 region: CASSENQGPGEAFF. The CDR3 DNA follows: TGTGCCAGCAGTGAAAACCAGGGACCGGGTGAAGCTTTCTTT.

This chain joins TRBV7-2 and TRBJ2-5; 7 nucleotides agree with TRBD1. V lost 5 bases to trimming and J lost 4 bases; unmatched junction nucleotides: 7. The CDR3 spans 14 residues. Germline CDR1 SGHTA, CDR2 FQGNSA. CDR3 in DNA: TGTGCCAGCAGCAACCCACAGGGGCGAGAGACCCAGTACTTC. It translates to CASSNPQGRETQYF.

Written as DNA, the CDR3 is TGTGCCAGCAGCCCACAGGGGGGGACAGATACGCAGTATTTT. Residues: CASSPQGGTDTQYF. V usage is TRBV7-8 and J usage is TRBJ2-3, with a tentative D call TRBD1 (8 bases). The germline V gene has CDR1 SGHVS and CDR2 FQNEAQ. This CDR3 has 14 amino acids. V was shortened by 5 bases and J by 3 bases, with 12 bases between the two germline ends. The variable domain in full, with the rest retrieved from reference TRBV7-8 and TRBJ2-3, is GAGVSQSPRYKVAKRGQDVALRCDPISGHVSLFWYQQALGQGPEFLTYFQNEAQLDKSGLPSDRFFAERPEGSVSTLKIQRTQQEDSAVYLCASSPQGGTDTQYFGPGTRLTVL.

The rearrangement links TRBV6-1 to TRBJ2-7; TRBD1 agrees at 7 bases. Germline values: CDR1 MNHNS, CDR2 SASEGT. The CDR3 sequence is 15 residues long. V lost 6 bases and J lost 3; bases outside the gene matches: 11. The CDR3 spells CASRLYRGGLYEQYF. The CDR3 DNA follows: TGTGCCAGCAGGCTCTACAGGGGCGGACTCTACGAGCAGTACTTC.

The chain links TRBV7-9 to TRBJ2-7, with no clear D. The germline V gene has CDR1 SEHNR and CDR2 FQNEAQ (reference sequence). This CDR3 spans 14 amino acids. Trimming removed 2 bases at V and 2 bases at J, with 10 bases between. As DNA, the CDR3 is TGTGCCAGCAGCTTACAATCCCCCCCCTACGAGCAGTACGTC. Translating it yields CASSLQSPPYEQYV.

The chain is built from TRBV6-1 and TRBJ2-1, with a tentative D call TRBD2 (6 bases). The CDR3 consists of 15 residues. Trimming took 6 bases from V and 3 from J, leaving 15 bases between them. Per the germline V gene, CDR1 is MNHNS and CDR2 is SASEGT. The CDR3 DNA sequence: TGTGCCAGCAGCCAACGGGGGATGGGCTACAATGAGCAGTTCTTC. Protein sequence: CASSQRGMGYNEQFF.

The chain uses TRBV5-1 and TRBJ2-5; 8 bases line up with TRBD2. The germline gives CDR1 SGHRS, CDR2 YFSETQ. The CDR3 is made up of 15 amino acids. The trim removed 4 bases at V and 5 bases at J, leaving 10 bases unmatched. CDR3 in amino acids: CASSPAGGAGETQYF. The CDR3 bases are TGCGCCAGCAGCCCGGCGGGGGGCGCAGGGGAGACCCAGTACTTC.

The chain has TRBV7-6 and TRBJ2-2; no firm D call. V was cut by 5 bases and J by 1 base, with 11 bases left in between. This CDR3 comprises 15 residues. The germline V gene encodes CDR1 SGHVS and CDR2 FNYEAQ. The CDR3 region is CASSPLARNTGELFF. CDR3 DNA: TGTGCCAGCAGCCCGCTGGCGCGGAACACCGGGGAGCTGTTTTTT. Looking up the rest from reference TRBV7-6 and TRBJ2-2 gives the full variable domain: GAGVSQSPRYKVTKRGQDVALRCDPISGHVSLYWYRQALGQGPEFLTYFNYEAQQDKSGLPNDRFSAERPEGSISTLTIQRTEQRDSAMYRCASSPLARNTGELFFGEGSRLTVL.

The genes are TRBV6-5 and TRBJ2-1, with D perhaps matching TRBD1 or TRBD2 (7 bases each). CDR3 length equals 15 residues. From germline, CDR1 is MNHEY and CDR2 SVGAGI. V was clipped by 5 bases and J by 7 bases, with 18 bases between them. CDR3: CASSNGGTEPNEQFF. The CDR3 DNA follows: TGTGCCAGCAGTAACGGGGGGACAGAGCCTAATGAGCAGTTCTTC.

The V gene is TRBV7-3, the J gene TRBJ1-1; 8 nucleotides agree with TRBD1. J lost 8 bases, V lost 1 base, and 9 bases had no gene match. Germline values: CDR1 SGHTA, CDR2 FQGTGA. This CDR3 is 15 amino acids long. CDR3 in amino acids: CASSLSPAGGPEAFF. The CDR3, as DNA: TGTGCCAGCAGCTTAAGTCCGGCAGGGGGCCCCGAAGCTTTCTTT.

The chain carries TRBV27 and TRBJ2-1; perhaps D is TRBD1 or TRBD2 (6 bases each). Germline V CDR1 and CDR2: MNHEY, SMNVEV (reference sequence). V lost 5 bases to trimming and J lost 0 bases, with 14 bases between them. CDR3 length: 16 amino acids. The CDR3 protein is CASSGRGRSSYNEQFF. The CDR3 bases are TGTGCCAGCAGTGGAAGGGGGAGGAGCTCCTACAATGAGCAGTTCTTC.

V usage is TRBV11-2 and J usage is TRBJ1-3, with a tentative D call TRBD1 (6 bases). Between the trimmed V and J ends, which lost 4 bases and 4 bases, there was a span of 17 bases. There are 16 residues in the CDR3. The germline V gene encodes CDR1 SGHAT and CDR2 FQNNGV. This CDR3 reads CASSSYLQGTGNTIYF. The CDR3 DNA reads TGTGCCAGCAGCTCGTACCTACAGGGAACCGGAAACACCATATATTTT.

The chain employs TRBV6-5 and TRBJ2-1, with D possibly being TRBD2 (6 bases). Germline-derived CDR1 and CDR2 are MNHEY and SVGAGI. The CDR3 spans 16 residues. Trimming pared 4 bases from V and 8 bases from J, leaving 21 bases between. CDR3 coding DNA: TGTGCCAGCAGTTGGACCGGGACTCCGGACGTCTATGAGCAGTTCTTC. Translating gives CASSWTGTPDVYEQFF.

The chain uses TRBV5-4 and TRBJ2-1; the match to TRBD2 covers 11 bases. The CDR3 sequence is 16 residues long. Germline CDR1 reads SGHNT; CDR2 reads YYREEE (reference sequence). J was trimmed by 4 bases and V by 0 bases; bases with no gene match: 3. CDR3 in amino acids: CASSLGTSGGYNEQFF. The CDR3 DNA is TGTGCCAGCAGCTTGGGCACTAGCGGGGGATACAATGAGCAGTTCTTC.

This chain connects TRBV5-6 to TRBJ2-7; the match to TRBD2 covers 9 bases. The J segment lost 2 bases and the V segment lost 3 bases, leaving 0 bases of the junction unmatched. The CDR3 has 13 residues. CDR1 and CDR2 (germline): SGHDT, YYEEEE. As DNA, the CDR3 is TGTGCCAGCAGCTCTAGCGGGGCCTACGAGCAGTACGTC. Translated: CASSSSGAYEQYV.

The CDR3 region is CSARITDTQYF. CDR3 nucleotides: TGCAGTGCGAGAATCACAGATACGCAGTATTTT. The rearrangement joins TRBV20-1 to TRBJ2-3; unclear D gene. The germline V gene has CDR1 DFQATT and CDR2 SNEGSKA (reference sequence). Trimming left V 6 bases short and J 2 bases short, with 6 bases between. The CDR3 spans 11 residues.

The chain employs TRBV6-5 and TRBJ1-5; D is ambiguous. The length of the CDR3 is 15 residues. CDR1 and CDR2 (germline): MNHEY, SVGAGI. Between the trimmed V and J ends, which lost 10 bases and 5 bases, there was a span of 21 bases. CDR3 nucleotides: TGTGCCACCTCGGGCGCCACGTTGGGGTATCAGCCCCAGCATTTT. It yields the protein CATSGATLGYQPQHF.

The V call is TRBV28, the J call TRBJ1-4, with unresolved D. The CDR3 spans 12 residues. The germline V gene has CDR1 MDHEN and CDR2 SYDVKM. V lost 4 bases and J lost 8, with 8 bases in between. The CDR3 sequence is CASSSLGEKLFF. The CDR3 DNA reads TGTGCCAGCAGTTCCCTCGGGGAAAAACTGTTTTTT.